Listed below are T cell receptor beta chains from one sample, sequenced in a study of response to subunit inactivated influenza vaccine. MiXCR was run by TCRdb on the RT-PCR reads, yielding one entry per CDR3 protein. This sample has roughly 670,000 distinct CDR3 sequences; approximately 15% occur once, and the top ten carry roughly 7.2%. The sample was PBMCs from blood, taken around 15 days before vaccination. The source of these receptors is a middle-aged man who received an inactivated influenza vaccine. The CDR3 runs from the conserved cysteine through the conserved F or W. A D gene is named only where the DNA matches it firmly. Clone size appears in some rows only: once, few, many, or a class for an expanded clone.

>TRBJ2-7|few|TRBV7-9|.
CASSPGLYFYEQYF
TGTGCCAGCAGCCCGGGACTTTACTTCTACGAGCAGTACTTC
>TRBJ2-5|few|TRBV6-2/TRBV6-3|.
CASSYGVRGETQYF
TGTGCCAGCAGTTACGGGGTGAGGGGAGAGACCCAGTACTTC
>TRBJ2-5|.|TRBV4-2|.
CASSQHSGETQYF
TGTGCCAGCAGCCAACACAGCGGAGAGACCCAGTACTTC
>TRBJ2-2|few|TRBV6-4|.
CASSDGVTGELFF
TGTGCCAGCAGTGACGGGGTCACCGGGGAGCTGTTTTTT
>TRBJ2-3|.|TRBV6-1|TRBD2
CASSAGGPGTDTQYF
TGTGCCAGCAGTGCGGGGGGGCCGGGCACAGATACGCAGTATTTT
>TRBJ2-7|few|TRBV28|.
CASSWRSLGEQYF
TGTGCCAGCAGTTGGAGGTCCCTGGGGGAGCAGTACTTC
>TRBJ1-1|few|TRBV2|.
CASSGMGNTEAFF
TGTGCCAGCAGTGGAATGGGGAACACTGAAGCTTTCTTT
>TRBJ2-5|few|TRBV7-2|.
CASSAGAYQETQYF
TGTGCCAGCAGCGCGGGGGCCTACCAAGAGACCCAGTACTTC
>TRBJ2-1|.|TRBV4-1|TRBD2
CASSQEIWRGVAGGLDGEQFF
TGCGCCAGCAGCCAAGAGATATGGCGCGGGGTAGCGGGAGGGCTCGATGGGGAGCAGTTCTTC
>TRBJ2-2|many|TRBV9|.
CASSVEPGRSSNTGELFF
TGTGCCAGCAGCGTAGAACCGGGACGGTCTTCGAACACCGGGGAGCTGTTTTTT
>TRBJ2-1|.|TRBV29-1|.
CSVALGEAYNEQFF
TGCAGCGTTGCATTAGGGGAGGCCTACAATGAGCAGTTCTTC
>TRBJ2-7|.|TRBV7-9|TRBD1
CASRDGTESSYEQYF
TGTGCCAGCAGGGACGGGACAGAGAGCTCCTACGAGCAGTACTTC
>TRBJ2-1|few|TRBV27|.
CASARGSYNEQFF
TGTGCCAGCGCCCGGGGTTCCTACAATGAGCAGTTCTTC
>TRBJ1-1|.|TRBV4-1|.
CASSPGGARNTEAFF
TGCGCCAGCAGCCCGGGGGGGGCACGGAACACTGAAGCTTTCTTT
>TRBJ1-1|.|TRBV12-3/TRBV12-4|.
CASSPGGRAEAFF
TGTGCCAGCAGTCCGGGTGGCCGGGCTGAAGCTTTCTTT
>TRBJ2-3|few|TRBV12-3/TRBV12-4|.
CASSFHSRSTDTQYF
TGTGCCAGCAGTTTTCATAGCAGAAGCACAGATACGCAGTATTTT
>TRBJ2-7|.|TRBV15|TRBD1
CATSRETGENYEQYF
TGTGCCACCAGCAGAGAGACAGGGGAAAACTACGAGCAGTACTTC
>TRBJ1-5|.|TRBV19|.
CASQQGPSNQPQHF
TGTGCCAGCCAACAGGGTCCTAGCAATCAGCCCCAGCATTTT
>TRBJ1-2|few|TRBV28|TRBD1
CASSLTGGSYGYTF
TGTGCCAGCAGTTTAACAGGGGGCTCCTATGGCTACACCTTC
>TRBJ1-2|many|TRBV20-1|.
CSAKIAGGYGYTF
TGCAGTGCTAAGATTGCAGGTGGCTATGGCTACACCTTC